Listed here are 25 T cell receptor beta chains from one sample, sequenced in a study of blood T cell repertoires in COVID-19. The repertoire was sequenced with immunoSEQ multiplex PCR; TCRdb's copy has only in-frame clones and lacks some. The table lists around 270,000 clones, roughly 84% of them singletons, with over 1.5% in the top ten. The sample comprised peripheral blood. All receptors derive from a woman between 35 and 50 years old who had recovered from COVID-19.

The chain has TRBV19 and TRBJ1-6, with D hard to call. With 5 bases removed from V and 9 bases from J, the gap between germline ends came to 17 bases. Germline loops: CDR1 LNHDA, CDR2 SQIVND (reference sequence). CDR3 size: 15 residues. CDR3 in amino acids: CASSANAGGVSPLHF. Here the CDR3 DNA reads TGTGCCAGTAGTGCAAACGCTGGCGGGGTTTCACCCCTCCACTTT. Full variable domain (missing parts from reference TRBV19 and TRBJ1-6): DGGITQSPKYLFRKEGQNVTLSCEQNLNHDAMYWYRQDPGQGLRLIYYSQIVNDFQKGDIAEGYSVSREKKESFPLTVTSAQKNPTAFYLCASSANAGGVSPLHFGNGTRLTVT.

This clone was found a few times. CDR3 sequence: CASSLGQGAQRYTF. Written as DNA, the CDR3 is TGCGCCAGCAGCTTGGGGCAGGGGGCGCAGAGATACACCTTC. The V and J genes are TRBV5-1 and TRBJ1-2; 8 nucleotides agree with TRBD1. V lost 0 bases, J lost 11 bases, and 9 bases stayed unmatched. CDR1 is SGHRS and CDR2 is YFSETQ in the germline V gene. There are 14 residues in the CDR3. Full variable domain (outside the CDR3, taken from reference TRBV5-1 and TRBJ1-2): KAGVTQTPRYLIKTRGQQVTLSCSPISGHRSVSWYQQTPGQGLQFLFEYFSETQRNKGNFPGRFSGRQFSNSRSEMNVSTLELGDSALYLCASSLGQGAQRYTFGSGTRLTVV.

The chain carries TRBV3-1 (or the pseudogene TRBV3-2) and TRBJ2-5; D is unclear. Germline lookup yields CDR1 LGHDT and CDR2 YNNKEL (reference sequence). This CDR3 is built from 13 residues. Deletions cut 0 bases from V and 2 bases from J, with 4 bases between. The CDR3 region is CASSQERQETQYF. CDR3 nucleotide sequence: TGTGCCAGCAGCCAAGAGAGGCAAGAGACCCAGTACTTC.

This clone is a singleton in its sample. V and J are TRBV18 and TRBJ1-5; D call uncertain. Germline CDR1 is KGHSH and CDR2 is LQKENI. V was cut by 2 bases and J by 0 bases, with 11 bases left in between. This CDR3 is built from 16 residues. The CDR3 sequence is CASSPAGSASNQPQHF. CDR3 in DNA: TGTGCCAGCTCACCAGCGGGATCAGCTAGCAATCAGCCCCAGCATTTT.

The V gene is TRBV5-1, the J gene TRBJ1-1; 9 nucleotides agree with TRBD1. V was pared by 6 bases and J by 4 bases, with 4 bases of the junction left unmatched. Germline CDR1 and CDR2: SGHRS and YFSETQ. The CDR3 runs 13 residues. CDR3 amino acids: CASTDRGGTEAFF. The CDR3 DNA reads TGCGCCAGCACGGACAGGGGAGGCACTGAAGCTTTCTTT.

V gene TRBV4-1 combines with J gene TRBJ2-5; TRBD1 aligns across 7 bases. The CDR3 covers 15 residues. Per germline, CDR1 MGHRA and CDR2 YSYEKL. The ends lost 0 bases at V and 0 bases at J; junction bases unmatched: 1. CDR3 amino acids: CASSQDQGDQETQYF. The CDR3 region has the DNA TGCGCCAGCAGCCAAGATCAGGGGGACCAAGAGACCCAGTACTTC.

The genes are TRBV7-9 and TRBJ1-2, with D hard to call. CDR1 and CDR2 from the germline V gene are SEHNR and FQNEAQ (reference sequence). V gave up 4 bases and J gave up 3 bases, with 15 bases separating them. The CDR3 sequence is 15 residues long. The CDR3 nucleotides are TGTGCCAGCAGCTCCCTCGGTCCCGGGGACTATGGCTACACCTTC. It yields the protein CASSSLGPGDYGYTF.

V is TRBV28 and J is TRBJ1-2; D unclear. Trimming removed 2 bases at V and 6 bases at J, with 10 bases between. CDR1 is MDHEN and CDR2 is SYDVKM in the germline V gene. CDR3 size: 13 residues. Written as DNA, the CDR3 is TGTGCCAGCAGTTTACTCGGAGGCGATGGCTACACCTTC. Protein: CASSLLGGDGYTF.

The V and J genes are TRBV6-5 and TRBJ2-1, with TRBD2 matching 13 bases. The V segment lost 6 bases and the J segment 8 bases; nucleotides outside the gene matches: 7. The germline V gene has CDR1 MNHEY and CDR2 SVGAGI. The CDR3 length is 15 residues. The CDR3 loop reads CASRKGTSGEYEQFF. The DNA of the CDR3 is TGTGCCAGCAGGAAAGGGACTAGCGGGGAGTATGAGCAGTTCTTC.

The chain recombines TRBV19 with TRBJ1-1; TRBD1 matches 8 bases. Losses at the gene ends were 10 bases for V and 6 bases for J; bases not matched to a gene: 13. The CDR3 totals 14 residues. Germline CDR1 is LNHDA and CDR2 is SQIVND (reference sequence). The CDR3 sequence is CATRTGREGPEAFF. DNA of the CDR3: TGTGCCACTCGGACAGGGCGGGAAGGTCCTGAAGCTTTCTTT.

The chain uses TRBV9 and TRBJ2-1; the D gene is possibly TRBD2 (6 bases). Germline assignment: CDR1 SGDLS and CDR2 YYNGEE. The germline V and J ends were trimmed by 7 bases and 5 bases, with 13 bases remaining between them. This CDR3 region has 13 residues. The CDR3 sequence is CASGGQVHNEQFF. The CDR3 DNA reads TGTGCCAGCGGAGGGCAGGTCCACAATGAGCAGTTCTTC.

The rearrangement links TRBV6-5 to TRBJ2-2, with TRBD2 as a possible D gene (6 bases). In germline, CDR1 is MNHEY, CDR2 SVGAGI. Deletions cut 0 bases from V and 5 bases from J, with 10 bases between. CDR3 size: 15 residues. CDR3 in amino acids: CASSYSPSGTGELFF. The DNA for the CDR3 is TGTGCCAGCAGTTACTCGCCCAGCGGGACCGGGGAGCTGTTTTTT.

The chain couples TRBV29-1 to TRBJ2-7, with D possibly called TRBD1 or TRBD2 (5 bases each). V lost 7 bases and J lost 3, with 10 bases in between. This CDR3 comprises 11 residues. CDR1 is SQVTM, CDR2 ANQGSEA, per germline. CDR3 nucleotide sequence: TGCAGCGCGGGACGGGACTACGAGCAGTACTTC. It encodes CSAGRDYEQYF.

The J gene is TRBJ2-1, the V gene TRBV7-9, with D perhaps TRBD2 (5 bases). CDR1 is SEHNR and CDR2 is FQNEAQ in the germline V gene (reference sequence). Trimming pared 5 bases from V and 3 bases from J, leaving 11 bases between. The CDR3 has 14 residues. This CDR3 is CASSTLAIYNEQFF. The CDR3 DNA reads as TGTGCCAGCAGCACCCTAGCCATCTACAATGAGCAGTTCTTC.

This clone was counted only a few times. As DNA, the CDR3 is TGTGCCATCAGTAGGGAGTCTGGGGCCAACGTCCTGACTTTC. Its protein product is CAISRESGANVLTF. This rearrangement joins TRBV10-3 to TRBJ2-6; a weak D match, TRBD2 (5 bases). V was clipped by 5 bases and J by 1 base, with 6 bases between them. Germline V gene sequence: CDR1 ENHRY, CDR2 SYGVKD. CDR3 length: 14 amino acids.

The rearrangement uses TRBV7-9 and TRBJ1-2, with a possible D match to TRBD1 (5 bases). Trimming stripped 4 bases from V and 8 bases from J, with 17 bases between. From germline, CDR1 is SEHNR and CDR2 FQNEAQ (reference sequence). The CDR3 has 14 residues. The CDR3 protein is CASSSSGTSYGYTF. The CDR3 coding sequence is TGTGCCAGCAGCTCATCCGGGACTAGCTACGGCTACACCTTC.

The chain uses TRBV15 and TRBJ1-4; D ambiguous. Germline V gives CDR1 LNHNV, CDR2 YYDKDF (reference sequence). Deletions cut 5 bases from V and 5 bases from J, with 12 bases between. The CDR3 is 14 amino acids. The CDR3 sequence: CATSPTGRNEKLFF. For the CDR3, the DNA is TGTGCCACCAGCCCCACGGGGAGAAATGAAAAACTGTTTTTT.

The chain employs TRBV18 and TRBJ2-1, with D maybe TRBD2 (5 bases). This CDR3 has 15 amino acids. V lost 3 bases and J 4 bases, leaving 13 bases between the germline ends. Germline V CDR1 and CDR2: KGHSH, LQKENI. In nucleotides, the CDR3 is TGTGCCAGCTCACCTTTCAGTGGGGAGTACAATGAGCAGTTCTTC. This codes for CASSPFSGEYNEQFF.

The chain has TRBV5-1 and TRBJ2-5; possibly TRBD1 for D (5 bases). The CDR3 consists of 13 residues. CDR1 is SGHRS and CDR2 is YFSETQ in the germline V gene. The V and J ends lost 5 bases and 1 base respectively, with 9 bases between them. CDR3 DNA sequence: TGCGCCAGCAGACCAGGGTCCCAAGAGACCCAGTACTTC. Residues: CASRPGSQETQYF.

The chain combines TRBV9 with TRBJ1-1; perhaps TRBD1 as D (6 bases). The germline V gene has CDR1 SGDLS and CDR2 YYNGEE. Trimming took 0 bases from V and 4 from J, leaving 10 bases between them. There are 14 residues in the CDR3. The CDR3 loop reads CASSVAGESTEAFF. DNA for the CDR3: TGTGCCAGCAGCGTAGCAGGGGAGAGCACTGAAGCTTTCTTT. Variable domain in full (rest from reference TRBV9 and TRBJ1-1): DSGVTQTPKHLITATGQRVTLRCSPRSGDLSVYWYQQSLDQGLQFLIQYYNGEERAKGNILERFSAQQFPDLHSELNLSSLELGDSALYFCASSVAGESTEAFFGQGTRLTVV.

This chain joins TRBV7-2 and TRBJ1-2, with D possibly being TRBD1 (6 bases). Germline values: CDR1 SGHTA, CDR2 FQGNSA. There are 14 residues in the CDR3. V lost 5 bases, J lost 0 bases, and 10 bases lay in between. In nucleotides, the CDR3 is TGTGCCAGCAGCCCCCGGACAGCTAACTATGGCTACACCTTC. This translates into CASSPRTANYGYTF.

This clone was picked up a small number of times. This chain joins TRBV12-5 and TRBJ1-1; no reliable D call. This CDR3 region has 12 residues. Trimming took 3 bases from V and 7 from J, leaving 9 bases between them. CDR1 and CDR2 (germline): LGHNT, FRNRAP. DNA for the CDR3: TGTGCTAGTGGTTTCTCTGGGAGTGAAGCTTTCTTT. Amino acids: CASGFSGSEAFF.

The genes are TRBV7-9 and TRBJ1-1, with TRBD1 matching 8 bases. V gave up 7 bases and J gave up 1 base; unmatched junction bases: 8. The length of the CDR3 is 15 residues. The V gene's germline CDR1 is SEHNR and CDR2 FQNEAQ (reference sequence). The CDR3 loop is CASNALTGANTEAFF. In nucleotides, the CDR3 is TGTGCCAGCAATGCTTTGACAGGGGCGAACACTGAAGCTTTCTTT.

This chain connects TRBV3-1 (or the pseudogene TRBV3-2) to TRBJ2-5, with D perhaps matching TRBD2 (5 bases). Germline CDR1 is LGHDT and CDR2 is YNNKEL (reference sequence). V lost 1 base and J lost 9, with 12 bases in between. The CDR3 has 13 amino acids. The CDR3 DNA reads TGTGCCAGCAGCCAAGCCACCTTCGGGGCCCAGTACTTC. Translated, it gives CASSQATFGAQYF.

The rearrangement links TRBV10-3 to TRBJ1-2; D may be TRBD1 (5 bases). Trimming shortened V by 3 bases and J by 7 bases, and 12 bases separated the two germline ends. The CDR3 has 13 amino acids. Germline V lookup: CDR1 ENHRY, CDR2 SYGVKD. CDR3 bases: TGTGCCATCAGTGAAATGGGGGGACGTGGCTACACCTTC. This codes for CAISEMGGRGYTF.